Listed below are T cell receptor beta chains from one sample, sequenced in a study of T cells after yellow fever vaccination. TCRdb recomputed calls from the 5' RACE reads with MiXCR, one row per CDR3 protein. The table has more than 450,000 distinct CDR3 sequences, 20% to 25% seen once. Here the sequenced sample was PBMCs, taken approximately 20 days after the first yellow fever vaccination. The receptors shown here come from a man in his late teens or twenties who received the YFV17D yellow fever vaccine. Each CDR3 is given without its conserved first and last residue.

j_call v_call cdr3_aa
TRBJ1-2 TRBV20-1 SARGEQGNGYT
TRBJ2-3 TRBV14 ASSQVSTPPWTDTQY
TRBJ1-5 TRBV5-5 ASSLAGGRRQPQH
TRBJ1-1 TRBV12-3/TRBV12-4 ASRLFTEAF
TRBJ1-4 TRBV6-1 ASSEARGWFEKLF
TRBJ1-5 TRBV4-1 ASSQGGHDNQPQH
TRBJ1-2 TRBV12-5 ASAPANYGYT
TRBJ2-2 TRBV6-2/TRBV6-3 ASSVSGGINGELF
TRBJ1-6 TRBV7-2 ASSFWGQRNSPLH
TRBJ1-2 TRBV3-1 ASSPQGYLYGYT
TRBJ2-5 TRBV14 ASSPRLAGETQY
TRBJ2-3 TRBV12-3/TRBV12-4 ASSAWTGLITDTQY
TRBJ1-2 TRBV9 ASSAGQGAGYGYT
TRBJ2-5 TRBV7-2 ASSLAPTVSGGYQETQY
TRBJ2-1 TRBV4-2 ASSPWTSGTGEQF
TRBJ1-1 TRBV4-2 ASSAVGGGMNTEAF
TRBJ2-1 TRBV3-1 ASSQVKGPRYNEQF
TRBJ1-5 TRBV6-1 ASMEQYNQPQH
TRBJ1-1 TRBV6-2/TRBV6-3 ASSKRTSGNTEAF
TRBJ1-6 TRBV7-9 ASSFGADNSPLH
TRBJ2-7 TRBV3-1 ASSPRGDEQY
TRBJ2-5 TRBV15 ATSPAWGRQETQY
TRBJ1-1 TRBV12-3/TRBV12-4 ASSLEGADTEAF
TRBJ2-7 TRBV5-1 ASSLGRTLYEQY
TRBJ2-2 TRBV3-1 ASSQEGGSTGELF